The 20 T cell receptor beta chains below come from one sample, sequenced in a study of identical twins. TCRdb analysed the 5' RACE reads with MiXCR anew, one entry per CDR3 protein. This table holds 230,000 or so distinct CDR3 sequences, about 8.5% found once. The data were also submitted as part of a second study, on yellow fever vaccine responses in identical twins.

The sequenced material came from CD8+ T cells sorted from blood. The source of these receptors is a woman younger than 30 in good health.

The chain combines TRBV2 with TRBJ2-3; 10 nucleotides match TRBD1. The CDR3 runs to 17 residues. Trimming removed 3 bases from V and 1 base from J; junction bases left unmatched: 7. Germline lookup yields CDR1 SNHLY and CDR2 FYNNEI. CDR3 nucleotides: TGTGCCAGCAGTGAGCCCGGGACAGGGGTCCGCACAGATACGCAGTATTTT. Translation: CASSEPGTGVRTDTQYF.

This clonotype was seen a handful of times. The genes are TRBV7-2 and TRBJ1-2; the D is unclear. Germline CDR1 SGHTA, CDR2 FQGNSA. This CDR3 is 15 amino acids long. With 4 bases removed from V and 7 bases from J, the gap between germline ends came to 19 bases. The CDR3 DNA reads TGTGCCAGCAGCTCGTCGACCTTTGACCCCTTTGGCTACACCTTC. Translation: CASSSSTFDPFGYTF.

The chain joins TRBV2 to TRBJ2-3; D unresolved. The CDR3 spans 11 residues. Germline V gives CDR1 SNHLY, CDR2 FYNNEI. V shed 8 bases and J shed 1 base, with 4 bases lying between them. The CDR3, as DNA: TGTGCCAGCCCTCGCACAGATACGCAGTATTTT. Its translation: CASPRTDTQYF.

Ten or more counts support this clonotype. Here the CDR3 reads CASSYGTGGYEQYF. CDR3 DNA: TGTGCCAGCAGCTACGGGACAGGAGGCTACGAGCAGTACTTC. The chain is built from TRBV3-1 and TRBJ2-7; 8 bases match TRBD1. The CDR3 loop spans 14 amino acids. CDR1 is LGHDT, CDR2 YNNKEL, per germline (reference sequence). The trim removed 5 bases at V and 3 bases at J, leaving 6 bases unmatched.

This clonotype was seen at least ten times. The rearrangement joins TRBV4-3 to TRBJ2-5, with D tentatively TRBD1 (5 bases). Germline V lookup: CDR1 LGHNA, CDR2 YSLEER. This CDR3 region has 13 residues. Trimming took 4 bases from V and 4 from J, leaving 10 bases between them. The CDR3: CASSPQGRETQYF. The CDR3 bases are TGCGCCAGCAGCCCCCAGGGTAGAGAGACCCAGTACTTC.

This clonotype was picked up many times. This chain connects TRBV12-3 or TRBV12-4 to TRBJ2-3; D gene ambiguous. CDR3 length: 15 amino acids. V lost 5 bases and J 1 base, leaving 13 bases between the germline ends. For the CDR3, the DNA is TGTGCCAGCAGTAAGAGCAGGTCCGGCACAGATACGCAGTATTTT. Translated, it gives CASSKSRSGTDTQYF.

The chain is built from TRBV29-1 and TRBJ2-7, with 7 bases matching TRBD1. The CDR3 is 16 amino acids. Germline V gene lookup returns CDR1 SQVTM and CDR2 ANQGSEA. V was clipped by 0 bases and J by 1 base; unmatched bases: 9. CDR3 loop: CSVEDRVEGASYEQYF. In DNA form, the CDR3 reads TGCAGCGTTGAAGATAGGGTAGAGGGGGCTTCCTACGAGCAGTACTTC.

The sample holds many counts of this clonotype. In nucleotides, the CDR3 is TGTGCCAGCAGCTCGACTAGCGGGAGCCTTGGAACGGTTCTAGATACGCAGTATTTT. Encoded protein: CASSSTSGSLGTVLDTQYF. This chain joins TRBV11-1 and TRBJ2-3; TRBD2 aligns across 12 bases. Trimming removed 4 bases from V and 5 bases from J; junction bases left unmatched: 16. The CDR3 has 19 amino acids. Germline loops: CDR1 SGHAT, CDR2 FQDESV (reference sequence).

The chain links TRBV4-2 to TRBJ2-7; either TRBD1 or TRBD2 may supply D (5 bases each). Germline lookup yields CDR1 LGHNA and CDR2 YNFKEQ. V was shortened by 3 bases and J by 1 base, with 10 bases between the two germline ends. CDR3 length equals 14 residues. The CDR3 protein is CASSHRDGSYEQYF. CDR3 nucleotide sequence: TGTGCCAGCAGCCACAGGGACGGATCCTACGAGCAGTACTTC.

This clonotype appeared many times. J is TRBJ2-7 and V is TRBV10-3, with TRBD1 matching over 9 bases. Germline loops: CDR1 ENHRY, CDR2 SYGVKD. V trimming: 4 bases; J trimming: 4 bases; junction bases outside the gene matches: 5. CDR3 length equals 14 residues. CDR3 DNA: TGTGCCATCAGTGCCGGGACAGGGAGGTACGAGCAGTACTTC. This codes for CAISAGTGRYEQYF.

This chain joins TRBV5-6 and TRBJ2-6; D uncertain. This CDR3 has 15 amino acids. Germline values: CDR1 SGHDT, CDR2 YYEEEE. Trimming took 5 bases from V and 4 from J, leaving 13 bases between them. Here the CDR3 DNA reads TGTGCCAGCAGACTGAACCCTATCGGGGCCAACGTCCTGACTTTC. Protein sequence: CASRLNPIGANVLTF.

V and J are TRBV20-1 and TRBJ2-1; D perhaps matches TRBD2 (5 bases). The germline V gene has CDR1 DFQATT and CDR2 SNEGSKA (reference sequence). This CDR3 is built from 13 residues. Trimming removed 3 bases from V and 6 bases from J, with 12 bases in between. CDR3 amino acids: CSASGELSNEQFF. The CDR3 DNA reads TGCAGTGCTAGCGGGGAACTCTCCAATGAGCAGTTCTTC.

This clonotype appeared a few times. This chain links TRBV7-9 with TRBJ1-1; a weak D match, TRBD1 (5 bases). Germline assignment: CDR1 SEHNR and CDR2 FQNEAQ (reference sequence). Trimming shortened V by 5 bases and J by 12 bases, and 16 bases separated the two germline ends. There are 12 residues in the CDR3. CDR3 protein: CASSPTDGQTFF. The CDR3 DNA is TGTGCCAGCAGCCCCACCGACGGACAAACTTTCTTT.

The chain links TRBV11-2 to TRBJ2-7; D is possibly TRBD1 (6 bases). Germline CDR1 is SGHAT and CDR2 is FQNNGV. CDR3 length equals 14 residues. V lost 5 bases and J lost 6, with 17 bases in between. CDR3 nucleotide sequence: TGTGCCAGCAGCCTTGGACAGATAAGCGTCGAGCAGTACTTC. Amino acid sequence: CASSLGQISVEQYF. Drawing the rest from reference TRBV11-2 and TRBJ2-7, the complete variable domain is EAGVAQSPRYKIIEKRQSVAFWCNPISGHATLYWYQQILGQGPKLLIQFQNNGVVDDSQLPKDRFSAERLKGVDSTLKIQPAKLEDSAVYLCASSLGQISVEQYFGPGTRLTVT.

The genes are TRBV11-2 and TRBJ1-2; the D gene is possibly TRBD1 (5 bases). V lost 2 bases and J lost 8, with 18 bases in between. Germline CDR1 reads SGHAT; CDR2 reads FQNNGV. This CDR3 has 15 amino acids. The CDR3 here is CASSLISGDGRGYTF. The DNA of the CDR3 is TGTGCCAGCAGCTTAATCTCGGGGGACGGGAGAGGCTACACCTTC.

This clonotype was recorded a few times. CDR3 in DNA: TGTGCCAGCAGGGAAATCGGGACTTCCAACGAGCAGTACTTC. It specifies CASREIGTSNEQYF. The rearrangement links TRBV3-1 to TRBJ2-7; maybe TRBD2 (6 bases). Germline-derived CDR1 and CDR2 are LGHDT and YNNKEL (reference sequence). The CDR3 is 14 amino acids. V lost 6 bases and J lost 5, with 17 bases in between.

A few counts support this clonotype. The chain combines TRBV5-5 with TRBJ2-2, with 9 nucleotides matching TRBD1. The CDR3 loop spans 14 amino acids. The V gene end was trimmed by 6 bases and the J gene end by 6 bases; junction bases not matched to a gene: 6. In germline, CDR1 is SGHKS, CDR2 YYEKEE (reference sequence). CDR3 nucleotide sequence: TGTGCCAGCAACGGACAGGGGACCCCCGGGGAGCTGTTTTTT. This codes for CASNGQGTPGELFF.

This clonotype was counted at least ten times. This chain links TRBV25-1 with TRBJ1-2; TRBD1 aligns across 7 bases. J lost 8 bases, V lost 6 bases, and 6 bases had no gene match. Per germline, CDR1 MGHDK and CDR2 SYGVNS. This CDR3 contains 12 residues. CDR3 sequence (DNA): TGTGCCAGCAGAACAGGGGATGGCGGCTACACCTTC. Its protein is CASRTGDGGYTF.

This clonotype was recorded many times. CDR3 in amino acids: CASSQDPDSRINYGYTF. In nucleotides, the CDR3 is TGCGCCAGCAGCCAAGATCCCGACAGTCGAATTAACTATGGCTACACCTTC. The chain couples TRBV4-1 to TRBJ1-2; D is perhaps TRBD1 (5 bases). V lost 0 bases, J lost 1 base, and 15 bases lay in between. The germline V gene encodes CDR1 MGHRA and CDR2 YSYEKL. The CDR3 totals 17 residues.

This clonotype appeared a few times. The V gene is TRBV9, the J gene TRBJ2-1; 10 bases line up with TRBD2. Trimming took 7 bases from V and 8 from J; bases not matched to a gene: 21. Looked up from germline, CDR1 is SGDLS and CDR2 is YYNGEE. The CDR3 loop spans 18 amino acids. The CDR3 loop is CASDLGIDLAGETHEQFF. The CDR3 nucleotides are TGTGCCAGCGACTTGGGGATTGATCTAGCGGGGGAGACCCATGAGCAGTTCTTC.